This T cell receptor (beta chain) was observed in a study of tumour-infiltrating T cells in Burkitt lymphoma. Trimming took 8 bases from V and 9 from J, leaving 17 bases between them. CDR3 size: 14 residues. The germline V gene encodes CDR1 MNHNS and CDR2 SASEGT. TCRdb's table, derived via immunoSEQ multiplex PCR, lists solely in-frame clones and lacks some. This table has 5,500 to 7,500 clones, over 9.5% appearing once. Sequenced: tumor tissue. This receptor was taken from a human donor with diffuse large B-cell lymphoma. The chain combines TRBV6-1 with TRBJ1-6; D is unclear. The CDR3: CASLLGRIASPLHF. The DNA for the CDR3 is TGTGCCAGCCTCCTAGGACGAATAGCTTCACCCCTCCACTTT.